This record looks at one TCR beta chain sequence and its context. The antigen is not known. The assay was immunoSEQ multiplex PCR, and TCRdb's table has in-frame clones only and misses some. The table lists about 86,000 clones, roughly nine tenths of them singletons, with 0.28% in the top ten. The sample comes from a study of graft-versus-host responses after intestinal transplantation. General study findings and limits: Subjects displaying graft-donor T cell macrochimerism possessed elevated graft-versus-host to host-versus-graft clonal ratios inside allografts.

Per germline, CDR1 SGHDN and CDR2 FVKESK. This CDR3 comprises 14 residues. Deletions cut 1 base from V and 2 bases from J, with 9 bases between. This specimen consisted of unstimulated CD4+ T cells sorted from spleen or lymph node cells, obtained before transplant. The source of this sequence is a human donor who was the organ donor for an intestinal transplant. This chain uses TRBV14 with TRBJ2-7; D remains unclear. CDR3 sequence reads: CASSQANFPYEQYF. The CDR3 DNA is TGTGCCAGCAGCCAAGCTAACTTCCCCTACGAGCAGTACTTC.